A selection of T cell receptor beta chains follows, all from one sample in a study of T cell responses to AZD1222 COVID-19 vaccine. Profiling relied on immunoSEQ multiplex PCR, and the TCRdb table lists in-frame clones only, not all of them. The sample consists of under 70,000 clones, 76% of them appearing once. Sequences were derived from peripheral blood, sampled on day 0 of AZD1222 vaccination. These receptors all come from an adult in good health. The CDR3 runs from the conserved cysteine through the conserved F or W.

TRBJ1-5,TRBV2,CASMGGYRDQPQHF
TRBJ2-7,TRBV29-1,CSVRQGVEQYF
TRBJ1-4,TRBV7-9,CASSNSEKLFF
TRBJ1-5,TRBV6-5,CASSSRMGYQPQHF
TRBJ2-5,TRBV29-1,CSLSDSRQETQYF
TRBJ1-4,TRBV5-4,CASSLGGAREKLFF
TRBJ2-7,TRBV6-6,CASSSLRQTYEQYF
TRBJ1-2,TRBV6-5,CASSSPSGYTF
TRBJ2-3,TRBV9,CASSVEPRDTQYF
TRBJ1-5,TRBV14,CASSQGRLSVDNQPQHF
TRBJ2-7,TRBV5-1,CASSPLERGVTNEQYF
TRBJ2-7,TRBV4-3,CASSQGQGVIYEQYF
TRBJ2-1,TRBV5-1,CASRGGTGGNEQFF
TRBJ2-7,TRBV5-1,CASSTTASYEQYF
TRBJ1-3,TRBV18,CASSPVSGNTIYF
TRBJ2-7,TRBV19,CASSEHASEQYF
TRBJ1-1,TRBV6-1,CASSDLADTEAFF
TRBJ1-5,TRBV28,CASSSLGSGGPNQPQHF
TRBJ1-5,TRBV19,CASNDRGNQPQHF
TRBJ1-4,TRBV4-3,CASSQGPSGTGEEKLFF
TRBJ1-5,TRBV24-1,CATSDLRGQPQHF
TRBJ2-1,TRBV27,CASGSGSYNEQFF
TRBJ1-1,TRBV6-5,CASSAGGGDTEAFF
TRBJ1-3,TRBV29-1,CSVGTSSGNTIYF
TRBJ2-1,TRBV6-2/TRBV6-3,CASSYSIRERSEQFF
TRBJ2-1,TRBV2,CASSAGSTYNEQFF
TRBJ1-2,TRBV10-3,CAISGQGEPYGYTF
TRBJ2-7,TRBV7-2,CASSLLEGQGEQYF
TRBJ2-7,TRBV5-4,CASSPQPLAGAYEQYF
TRBJ2-3,TRBV27,CASNIGGRRGTQYF
TRBJ2-5,TRBV7-2,CASSPPKSRQETQYF
TRBJ1-1,TRBV12-3/TRBV12-4,CASSLEGNTEAFF
TRBJ1-5,TRBV27,CASSPAQHSNQPQHF
TRBJ2-1,TRBV10-3,CAISAQVNEQFF
TRBJ2-5,TRBV6-5,CASKATSLETQYF
TRBJ2-5,TRBV7-2,CASSFGGAQETQYF
TRBJ2-7,TRBV19,CASSIGQPGDEQYF
TRBJ2-3,TRBV5-1,CASSEGLAALTDTQYF
TRBJ1-3,TRBV7-9,CASSLGRPSSGNTIYF
TRBJ1-3,TRBV4-3,CASSLEKSSGNTIYF